The clone carrying this T cell receptor (beta chain) has just one count. As yet, its antigen is unknown. Cryopreserved PBMCs were the source of around 2 micrograms of genomic DNA, which went to TCR beta libraries. The sample originates from a study of cytotoxic CD8 clonotypes in ibrutinib-treated CLL. Whole-study context: The cohort had around 10 relapsed/refractory and some 14 treatment-naive patients, 17 to 18 IGHV unmutated.

Sequencing was performed with immunoSEQ multiplex PCR; in TCRdb, only in-frame clones are kept and a portion is missing. The data hold around 310,000 clones, with about 80% observed a single time. General study findings and limits: Public clonotypes were rare and shrank or held steady on treatment.

The CDR3 loop spans 13 amino acids. Trimming left V 8 bases short and J 3 bases short, with 11 bases between. Germline V gives CDR1 MDHEN, CDR2 SYDVKM. The sequence was collected from a human donor with chronic lymphocytic leukemia. The rearrangement links TRBV28 to TRBJ2-1; the D gene is possibly TRBD2 (6 bases). Sample: PBMCs, taken before ibrutinib treatment. The DNA of the CDR3 is TGTGCCAGCTGCCCCGGGAGCTACAATGAGCAGTTCTTC. This gives the protein CASCPGSYNEQFF.